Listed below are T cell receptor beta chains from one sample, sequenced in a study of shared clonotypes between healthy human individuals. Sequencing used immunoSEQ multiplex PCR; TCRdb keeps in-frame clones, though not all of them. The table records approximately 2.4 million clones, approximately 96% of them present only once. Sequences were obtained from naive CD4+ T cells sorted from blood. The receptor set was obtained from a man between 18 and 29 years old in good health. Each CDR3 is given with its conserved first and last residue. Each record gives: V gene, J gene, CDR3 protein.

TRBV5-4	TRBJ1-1	CASSQGQLMNTEAFF
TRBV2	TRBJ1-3	CASSGQPTSGNTIYF
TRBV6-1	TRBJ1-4	CASSEALTGGVNEKLFF
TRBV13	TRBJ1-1	CASSLDRRPVNTEAFF
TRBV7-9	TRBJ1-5	CASSLAGGENQPQHF
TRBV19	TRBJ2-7	CASRDRTAYEQYF
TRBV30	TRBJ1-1	CAWDQGLRRTEAFF
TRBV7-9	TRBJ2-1	CASSVPGQQKYNEQFF
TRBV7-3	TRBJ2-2	CASRLTGSGELFF
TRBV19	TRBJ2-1	CASSMPSGGFNEQFF
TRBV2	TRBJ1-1	CASSEDRGGSEAFF
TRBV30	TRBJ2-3	CAWSGLAGVDTQYF
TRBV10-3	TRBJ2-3	CAIRDGLGGDTQYF
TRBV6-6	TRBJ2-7	CATRRGLTYEQYF
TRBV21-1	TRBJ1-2	CASSFSPGQGTNYGYTF
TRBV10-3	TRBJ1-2	CAISDDRGNYGYTF
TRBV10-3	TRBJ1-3	CAISDIPGNTIYF
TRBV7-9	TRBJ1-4	CASSNALQGGVEKLFF
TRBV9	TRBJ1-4	CASSVGMGNKLFF
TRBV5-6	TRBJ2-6	CASSFRTGRPTGANVLTF
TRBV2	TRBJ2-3	CASSPRGSTDTQYF
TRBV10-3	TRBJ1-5	CASGAVSNQPQHF
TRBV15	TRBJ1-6	CATSRDRVGSPLHF
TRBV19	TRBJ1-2	CASRGTVTYGYTF
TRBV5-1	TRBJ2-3	CASSTYSSGRSDTQYF
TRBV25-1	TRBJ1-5	CASSETGTHQPQHF
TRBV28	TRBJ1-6	CASSPLSSYNSPLHF
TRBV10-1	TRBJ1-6	CASSEWGNSPLHF
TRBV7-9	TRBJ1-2	CASSLVQGKSGYGYTF
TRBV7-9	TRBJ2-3	CASSLRPEVDTQYF
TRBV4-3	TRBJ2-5	CASSQSPHGTVFIETQYF
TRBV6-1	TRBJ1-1	CASSELEGSGTEAFF
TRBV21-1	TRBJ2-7	CASSKESSGRRSYEQYF
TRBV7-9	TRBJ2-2	CASSYPGTATGELFF
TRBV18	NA	CASSPGRRSYEQYF
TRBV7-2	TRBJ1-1	CASSLALRTGGNTEAFF
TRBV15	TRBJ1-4	CATSRGSTGPNEKLFF
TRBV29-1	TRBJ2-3	CSARDPPDTQYF